This note documents a single T cell receptor beta chain sequence. Germline CDR1 and CDR2: LNHDA and SQIVND (reference sequence). The V and J ends lost 0 bases and 5 bases, in that order; junction bases with no gene match: 5. The CDR3 sequence is 16 residues long. This sample is part of a study of control samples from healthy donors and cancer patients. Profiling relied on immunoSEQ multiplex PCR, and the TCRdb table lists in-frame clones only, not all of them. The table records about 160,000 clones, approximately 90% of them present only once. V is TRBV19 and J is TRBJ1-4; TRBD1 agrees at 8 bases. What was sequenced was blood. This clonotype was obtained from a man between 25 and 39 years old in good health. The CDR3 loop is CASSIDFRDRNEKLFF. In DNA form, the CDR3 reads TGTGCCAGTAGTATAGACTTCCGGGACAGGAATGAAAAACTGTTTTTT. The full variable domain, rest sourced from reference TRBV19 and TRBJ1-4, is DGGITQSPKYLFRKEGQNVTLSCEQNLNHDAMYWYRQDPGQGLRLIYYSQIVNDFQKGDIAEGYSVSREKKESFPLTVTSAQKNPTAFYLCASSIDFRDRNEKLFFGSGTQLSVL.